The 31 T cell receptor beta chains in this list originate from one sample, sequenced in a study of T cells in women clearing cervical HPV infection. Repertoires were generated with immunoSEQ multiplex PCR, while TCRdb's copy carries only in-frame clones and drops some. The specimen's table records tens of thousands of clones. Sequencing was done on a sample of blood buffy coat. All receptors derive from a woman between 18 and 70 years old with a cervical HPV16 infection that either progressed to CIN3+ or cleared (not recorded which).

A note on this clone: Read sequence stops 3 residues before the CDR3 end, and the germline J gene provides the missing end. This chain uses TRBV2 with TRBJ2-1, with 12 positions matching TRBD2. The length of the CDR3 is 15 residues. J gave up 4 bases and V 4 bases, and 2 bases lay outside the gene matches. Per germline, CDR1 SNHLY and CDR2 FYNNEI. The CDR3 reads CASSGTSGTYNEQFF. Incomplete CDR3 DNA: TGTGCCAGCAGTGGGACTAGCGGGACTTACAATGAG.

Regarding this clone: The read stops 3 residues short of the end of the CDR3; the missing end is completed from the germline J gene. The rearrangement uses TRBV28 and TRBJ1-2, with D maybe TRBD1 (5 bases). Trimming shortened V by 6 bases and J by 2 bases, and 10 bases separated the two germline ends. The length of the CDR3 is 13 residues. CDR1 is MDHEN and CDR2 is SYDVKM in the germline V gene. The DNA read from the CDR3 is TGTGCCAGCAGGGGGGGAGAAAACTATGGC. Its translation: CASRGGENYG. The whole CDR3 is CASRGGENYGYTF.

As regards this clone: Read coverage stops 3 residues before the CDR3 terminus; the germline J gene supplies the remainder. The chain couples TRBV29-1 to TRBJ2-7, with 7 bases fitting TRBD1. CDR1 is SQVTM, CDR2 ANQGSEA, per germline. This CDR3 comprises 12 residues. V was pared by 7 bases and J by 0 bases, with 3 bases of the junction left unmatched. CDR3 sequence reads: CSGGTASYEQYF. The CDR3 DNA, read in part, is TGCAGCGGGGGGACAGCCTCCTACGAG.

Incomplete CDR3 DNA: TGTGCCAGCTCACCACCGAACAGCAACGGCGAC. Translating gives CASSPPNSNGD. The whole CDR3 region reads CASSPPNSNGDYTF. The rearrangement joins TRBV18 to TRBJ1-2, with D unclear. The read finishes 3 residues shy of the CDR3 end, and the germline J gene is used to complete it. The CDR3 length is 14 residues. From germline, CDR1 is KGHSH and CDR2 LQKENI.

With respect to this clone: The missing CDR3 end, 3 residues past where the read stops, is filled in from the germline J gene. The chain has TRBV5-1 and TRBJ2-7; 7 bases align to TRBD1. V gave up 2 bases and J gave up 4 bases; unmatched junction bases: 6. The CDR3 is made up of 14 amino acids. Per the germline V gene, CDR1 is SGHRS and CDR2 is YFSETQ. The DNA read from the CDR3 is TGCGCCAGCAGCTTCGGGACAGATTTTTACGAG. It is translated as CASSFGTDFYE. The entire CDR3 protein reads CASSFGTDFYEQYF.

A word on this clone: The read is 3 residues too short to cover the CDR3 end, so that end is filled in from the germline J gene. The gene calls are TRBV7-9 and TRBJ2-2, with D maybe TRBD1 (7 bases). CDR1 and CDR2 (germline): SEHNR, FQNEAQ (reference sequence). There are 15 residues in the CDR3. CDR3 DNA, as far as it was read: TGTGCCAGCAGCTTAGGGCGGGACAGCGGTGAAAAG. This translates into CASSLGRDSGEK. The entire CDR3 protein is CASSLGRDSGEKLFF. The whole variable domain, remainder taken from reference TRBV7-9 and TRBJ2-2, is DTGVSQNPRHKITKRGQNVTFRCDPISEHNRLYWYRQTLGQGPEFLTYFQNEAQLEKSRLLSDRFSAERPKGSFSTLEIQRTEQGDSAMYLCASSLGRDSGEKLFFGEGSRLTVL.

CDR3 bases read: TGTGCCAGCAGCTTTCTTGGGACAGTCTATGGC. Amino acids: CASSFLGTVYG. The full CDR3 protein reads CASSFLGTVYGYTF. V usage is TRBV7-2 and J usage is TRBJ1-2; 7 bases line up with TRBD1. The CDR3 end lies 3 residues beyond the end of the read and is filled in from the germline J gene. The CDR3 is 14 amino acids. CDR1 is SGHTA, CDR2 FQGNSA, per germline. The V gene end was trimmed by 3 bases and the J gene end by 4 bases; junction bases not matched to a gene: 5.

A word on this clone: Read coverage stops 3 residues before the CDR3 terminus; the germline J gene supplies the remainder. The chain couples TRBV30 to TRBJ1-1; D call uncertain. The CDR3 covers 13 residues. Germline V gene lookup returns CDR1 GTSNPN and CDR2 SVGIG (reference sequence). Trimming removed 0 bases at V and 4 bases at J, with 9 bases between. The sequenced part of the CDR3 DNA is TGTGCCTGGAGTGTTTTGAGAGGCACTGAA. It codes for CAWSVLRGTE. The CDR3 reads in full as CAWSVLRGTEAFF.

As concerns this clone: The read ends 3 residues early relative to the CDR3; the germline J gene fills the gap. The chain carries TRBV7-6 and TRBJ2-4; D perhaps matches TRBD1 (5 bases). The germline V gene encodes CDR1 SGHVS and CDR2 FNYEAQ. The CDR3 totals 14 residues. CDR3 DNA (partial): TGTGCCAGCACCCCGGATCAGGGTAACTATGGT. Translation gives CASTPDQGNYG. Given in full, the CDR3 is CASTPDQGNYGQYF.

About this clone: The read stops 3 residues short of the end of the CDR3; the missing end is completed from the germline J gene. This chain uses TRBV2 with TRBJ1-6; weak D call: TRBD1 (6 bases). V was cut by 3 bases and J by 6 bases, with 15 bases left in between. CDR1 is SNHLY, CDR2 FYNNEI, per germline. This CDR3 is 16 amino acids long. Partial CDR3 DNA: TGTGCCAGCAGTGATGATAAAGGACAGTTTAATTCACCC. Encoded protein: CASSDDKGQFNSP. The complete CDR3 protein is CASSDDKGQFNSPLHF.

The CDR3 bases that were read are TGTGCCAGCAGCTCTACAGGGGCCGGCGGTGAAAAA. It translates to CASSSTGAGGEK. The CDR3 in its entirety is CASSSTGAGGEKLFF. This sequence joins TRBV7-8 and TRBJ1-4; 7 nucleotides line up with TRBD1. Sequencing ends 3 residues short of the CDR3 end; the germline J gene provides the rest. This CDR3 contains 15 residues. The trim removed 4 bases at V and 7 bases at J, leaving 9 bases unmatched. Germline V gene sequence: CDR1 SGHVS, CDR2 FQNEAQ.

Note on this clone: The CDR3 end is not reached by the read, which stops 3 residues before it; the germline J gene fills it in. The rearrangement links TRBV27 to TRBJ2-7, with D tentatively TRBD1 (6 bases). Germline V gene data show CDR1 as MNHEY and CDR2 as SMNVEV (reference sequence). The CDR3 covers 16 residues. The ends were cut back, 6 bases at V and 0 bases at J, with 18 bases in the middle. The CDR3 is CASSMAWDTISYEQYF. CDR3 bases read: TGTGCCAGCAGCATGGCCTGGGACACAATCTCCTACGAG.

For this clone: The CDR3 end lies 3 residues beyond the end of the read and is filled in from the germline J gene. The chain uses TRBV2 and TRBJ1-6, with D maybe TRBD1 (6 bases). The germline V gene has CDR1 SNHLY and CDR2 FYNNEI. The CDR3 consists of 12 residues. The CDR3 bases that were read are TGTGCCAGCAGTGATGACAGGCGATCC. Amino acid sequence: CASSDDRRS. The complete CDR3 protein is CASSDDRRSLHF. The complete variable domain, with remaining parts taken from reference TRBV2 and TRBJ1-6, reads EPEVTQTPSHQVTQMGQEVILRCVPISNHLYFYWYRQILGQKVEFLVSFYNNEISEKSEIFDDQFSVERPDGSNFTLKIRSTKLEDSAMYFCASSDDRRSLHFGNGTRLTVT.

About this clone: The read gets to within 3 residues of the CDR3 end, and the germline J gene fills in the rest. The chain combines TRBV2 with TRBJ2-7; TRBD1 matches 12 bases. This CDR3 has 16 amino acids. CDR1 SNHLY and CDR2 FYNNEI come from the germline V gene. With 6 bases clipped from V and 3 bases from J, the junction kept 9 bases outside the gene matches. Partial CDR3 DNA: TGTGCCAGCAGATCTACCGGGACAGGGGGCAACTACGAG. It translates to CASRSTGTGGNYE. The whole CDR3 sequence is CASRSTGTGGNYEQYF.

Regarding this clone: The read ends 3 residues early relative to the CDR3; the germline J gene fills the gap. The V call is TRBV18, the J call TRBJ2-3; TRBD1 matches 8 bases. Unmatched junction bases numbered 7, after V lost 8 bases and J lost 0 bases. The CDR3 loop spans 15 amino acids. Germline V lookup: CDR1 KGHSH, CDR2 LQKENI. Incomplete CDR3 DNA: TGTGCCAGCGCGGGGACAGGCTCAAGCACAGATACG. Protein product: CASAGTGSSTDT. The whole CDR3 is CASAGTGSSTDTQYF.

Of note for this clone: The CDR3 end falls 3 residues outside the read, so it is completed with the germline J gene. This chain uses TRBV19 with TRBJ1-5, with a tentative D call TRBD1 (6 bases). The CDR3 has 16 amino acids. The V end was cut by 3 bases, the J end by 0 bases, with 12 bases between. From germline, CDR1 is LNHDA and CDR2 SQIVND (reference sequence). This CDR3 reads CASSIGGADSNQPQHF. Incomplete CDR3 DNA: TGTGCCAGTAGTATTGGGGGGGCGGATAGCAATCAGCCC.

About this clone: The observed sequence ends 3 residues before the CDR3 terminus, with the missing tail filled in from the germline J gene. The V gene is TRBV29-1, the J gene TRBJ1-5, with TRBD1 as a possible D gene (6 bases). This CDR3 is built from 12 residues. CDR1 and CDR2 (germline): SQVTM, ANQGSEA. Trimming shortened V by 7 bases and J by 4 bases, and 11 bases separated the two germline ends. The CDR3 DNA, read in part, is TGCAGCGGATCAGGGGCAAATCAGCCC. Translated: CSGSGANQP. The full CDR3 reads CSGSGANQPQHF.

Points on this clone: From the germline J gene comes the end of the CDR3, since the read stops 3 residues before it. This chain links TRBV7-9 with TRBJ1-4, with D unclear. The CDR3 covers 14 residues. The ends were cut back, 4 bases at V and 0 bases at J, with 6 bases in the middle. The germline V gene has CDR1 SEHNR and CDR2 FQNEAQ (reference sequence). The CDR3 protein is CASSSLATNEKLFF. CDR3 DNA, as far as it was read: TGTGCCAGCAGCTCCTTAGCAACTAATGAAAAA.

This clone registers medium-sized by frequency. Sequencing ends 3 residues short of the CDR3 end; the germline J gene provides the rest. The rearrangement uses TRBV5-1 and TRBJ1-2; the D gene is possibly TRBD1 (5 bases). The CDR3 is made up of 16 amino acids. The germline V gene has CDR1 SGHRS and CDR2 YFSETQ. V gave up 4 bases and J gave up 6 bases, with 22 bases separating them. The sequenced part of the CDR3 DNA is TGCGCCAGCAGCCCGATAGTCAGGTCGAGGGGAGATGGC. Amino acid sequence: CASSPIVRSRGDG. From start to end, the CDR3 is CASSPIVRSRGDGYTF. Combining the CDR3 with reference TRBV5-1 and TRBJ1-2 gives the whole variable domain KAGVTQTPRYLIKTRGQQVTLSCSPISGHRSVSWYQQTPGQGLQFLFEYFSETQRNKGNFPGRFSGRQFSNSRSEMNVSTLELGDSALYLCASSPIVRSRGDGYTFGSGTRLTVV.

Turning to this clone: The CDR3 goes on 3 residues after the read ends, and that part is filled in from the germline J gene. The chain combines TRBV7-2 with TRBJ2-2, with 7 bases identical to TRBD2. There are 15 residues in the CDR3. Germline CDR1 is SGHTA and CDR2 is FQGNSA. This chain's CDR3 is CASSTDGGFKSPLFF. CDR3 bases read: TGTGCCAGCAGCACTGACGGGGGGTTTAAGTCACCG.

Comments on this clone: Other nucleotide sequences in the sample specify the same CDR3. The covered CDR3 bases are TGTGCCAGCAGTCTTACAGGATTCTCTGGAAACACC. Amino acid sequence: CASSLTGFSGNT. The full CDR3 reads CASSLTGFSGNTIYF. The V call is TRBV7-9, the J call TRBJ1-3; tentative D call: TRBD1 (5 bases). The read falls 3 residues short of the CDR3 end, and the missing part is taken from the germline J gene. Trimming took 6 bases from V and 0 from J, leaving 12 bases between them. The CDR3 consists of 15 residues. Germline V gives CDR1 SEHNR, CDR2 FQNEAQ (reference sequence).

A word on this clone: The CDR3 extends 3 residues past the end of the read, so its final part is completed from the germline J gene. The chain has TRBV27 and TRBJ2-3; D is undetermined. CDR1 is MNHEY, CDR2 SMNVEV, per germline (reference sequence). V was shortened by 10 bases and J by 1 base, with 3 bases between the two germline ends. The CDR3 spans 10 residues. The DNA read from the CDR3 is TGTGCCACCGGCACAGATACG. This encodes CATGTDT. In full, the CDR3 is CATGTDTQYF.

Remarks on this clone: Read sequence stops 3 residues before the CDR3 end, and the germline J gene provides the missing end. The rearrangement joins TRBV7-2 to TRBJ2-3; TRBD1 agrees at 7 bases. Germline assignment: CDR1 SGHTA and CDR2 FQGNSA. The CDR3 length is 13 residues. The CDR3 spells CASSRDSNQPQYF. Incomplete CDR3 DNA: TGTGCCAGCAGCCGGGACAGCAATCAGCCG.

A note on this clone: The CDR3 end falls 3 residues outside the read, so it is completed with the germline J gene. The chain uses TRBV7-6 and TRBJ1-1, with 8 bases identical to TRBD1. With V trimmed by 5 bases and J by 4 bases, 9 bases remained unmatched. CDR3 length equals 15 residues. Germline CDR1 is SGHVS and CDR2 is FNYEAQ. The chain's CDR3 is CASSQGQGGSTEAFF. The part of the CDR3 DNA that was read is TGTGCCAGCAGCCAAGGACAGGGCGGGAGCACTGAA. Full variable domain (remainder filled in from reference TRBV7-6 and TRBJ1-1): GAGVSQSPRYKVTKRGQDVALRCDPISGHVSLYWYRQALGQGPEFLTYFNYEAQQDKSGLPNDRFSAERPEGSISTLTIQRTEQRDSAMYRCASSQGQGGSTEAFFGQGTRLTVV.

For this clone: Read data end 3 residues before the CDR3 end; the end is taken from the germline J gene. This chain joins TRBV5-6 and TRBJ2-5, with TRBD2 matching 8 bases. Germline-derived CDR1 and CDR2 are SGHDT and YYEEEE. The ends lost 2 bases at V and 4 bases at J; junction bases unmatched: 7. The CDR3 covers 15 residues. This CDR3 reads CASSFRISGRETQYF. The DNA read from the CDR3 is TGTGCCAGCAGCTTTCGGATAAGCGGGAGAGAGACC.

Details on this clone: Read coverage stops 3 residues before the CDR3 terminus; the germline J gene supplies the remainder. The V gene is TRBV6-2 or TRBV6-3, the J gene TRBJ2-3; the match to TRBD2 covers 13 bases. With V trimmed by 6 bases and J by 1 base, 4 bases remained unmatched. CDR3 length: 16 amino acids. Germline CDR1 reads MNHEY; CDR2 reads SVGEGT. The covered CDR3 bases are TGTGCCAGCAGAAACGGACTAGCGGGGGGCACAGATACG. This codes for CASRNGLAGGTDT. The CDR3 reads in full as CASRNGLAGGTDTQYF.

The covered CDR3 bases are TGTGCCAGCAGCTTTCTTCGAGATACG. This translates into CASSFLRDT. The whole CDR3 reads CASSFLRDTQYF. The V gene is TRBV13, the J gene TRBJ2-3; D not certain. The read stops 3 residues short of the end of the CDR3; the missing end is completed from the germline J gene. Germline V gives CDR1 PRHDT, CDR2 FYEKMQ (reference sequence). Trimming removed 3 bases at V and 5 bases at J, with 6 bases between. CDR3 size: 12 residues.

Here the CDR3 reads CASSSNRGLFSYEQYF. Incomplete CDR3 DNA: TGTGCCAGCAGTTCAAACAGGGGTCTCTTCTCCTACGAG. This chain connects TRBV12-3 or TRBV12-4 to TRBJ2-7; 7 bases map to TRBD1. The read ends 3 residues before the CDR3 terminus; that terminus is restored from the germline J gene. Trimming cost V 4 bases and J 0 bases; bases outside gene matches: 9. CDR3 length: 16 amino acids.

Regarding this clone: The read falls 3 residues short of the CDR3 end, and the missing part is taken from the germline J gene. The V gene is TRBV19, the J gene TRBJ2-2, with 9 nucleotides matching TRBD1. The ends lost 7 bases at V and 6 bases at J; junction bases unmatched: 6. Germline CDR1 reads LNHDA; CDR2 reads SQIVND (reference sequence). The CDR3 sequence is 14 residues long. The CDR3 DNA, read in part, is TGTGCCAGTATCCCGGGACAGGGATCCGGGGAG. It encodes CASIPGQGSGE. The whole CDR3 protein is CASIPGQGSGELFF.

Notes on this clone: The CDR3 extends 3 residues past the end of the read, so its final part is completed from the germline J gene. The gene calls are TRBV19 and TRBJ2-7, with a tentative D call TRBD1 (5 bases). This CDR3 comprises 15 residues. V was clipped by 3 bases and J by 0 bases, with 12 bases between them. Germline-derived CDR1 and CDR2 are LNHDA and SQIVND (reference sequence). The CDR3 DNA, read in part, is TGTGCCAGTAGTATCGACAGCCCTAGCTCCTACGAG. Translating gives CASSIDSPSSYE. The full CDR3 sequence reads CASSIDSPSSYEQYF.

As for this clone: The DNA ends 3 residues before the CDR3 does, and the rest of the CDR3 is filled in from the germline J gene. This rearrangement joins TRBV29-1 to TRBJ2-7; tentatively, D is TRBD2 (6 bases). The CDR3 is made up of 13 amino acids. Between the trimmed V and J ends, which lost 3 bases and 4 bases, there was a span of 13 bases. CDR1 is SQVTM and CDR2 is ANQGSEA in the germline V gene. The CDR3: CSVDGGGVYEQYF. The DNA read from the CDR3 is TGCAGCGTTGACGGGGGTGGGGTTTACGAG.